These 27 T cell receptor beta chains originate from one sample sequenced in a study of blood T cell repertoires in COVID-19. Sequencing used immunoSEQ multiplex PCR; TCRdb keeps in-frame clones, though not all of them. This sample has 250,000 to 350,000 clones, with around 89% found just once. The specimen was PBMCs or T cells enriched from blood (not recorded which). The source is a woman in her sixties or seventies in a cohort exposed to, infected with or recovered from COVID-19 (not recorded which).

The gene calls are TRBV2 and TRBJ1-6; 8 nucleotides match TRBD1. Germline-derived CDR1 and CDR2 are SNHLY and FYNNEI. V lost 8 bases and J lost 4; bases outside the gene matches: 7. The CDR3 runs to 15 residues. The CDR3 sequence: CASLNHRGYNSPLHF. The CDR3 nucleotides read TGTGCCAGCCTAAATCACAGGGGGTATAATTCACCCCTCCACTTT.

The gene calls are TRBV10-3 and TRBJ2-7, with 7 bases lining up with TRBD2. The CDR3 length is 16 residues. Germline CDR1 is ENHRY and CDR2 is SYGVKD. V was pared by 6 bases and J by 0 bases, with 11 bases of the junction left unmatched. This CDR3 is CAIRNGVGTNSYEQYF. CDR3 coding DNA: TGTGCCATCAGGAACGGTGTAGGGACTAACTCCTACGAGCAGTACTTC.

The chain is built from TRBV14 and TRBJ2-2; 7 bases are shared with TRBD1. CDR3 size: 18 residues. The V segment lost 0 bases and the J segment 5 bases; nucleotides outside the gene matches: 12. The germline V gene has CDR1 SGHDN and CDR2 FVKESK. The CDR3 loop reads CASSQDPGDRVGTGELFF. DNA of the CDR3: TGTGCCAGCAGCCAAGATCCCGGAGACAGGGTTGGGACCGGGGAGCTGTTTTTT.

V gene TRBV27 combines with J gene TRBJ1-2; 8 positions agree with TRBD1. V dropped 6 bases and J dropped 3; count of bases not matched to a gene: 9. This CDR3 has 15 amino acids. Germline loops: CDR1 MNHEY, CDR2 SMNVEV (reference sequence). The CDR3: CASSSPLQGDYGYTF. CDR3 in DNA: TGTGCCAGCAGCTCCCCTCTACAGGGGGACTATGGCTACACCTTC.

The V call is TRBV12-5, the J call TRBJ2-1; TRBD2 aligns across 10 bases. The CDR3 has 15 residues. In germline, CDR1 is LGHNT, CDR2 FRNRAP. J gave up 14 bases and V 1 base, and 11 bases lay outside the gene matches. The chain's CDR3 is CASGLGAASGRQEFF. The CDR3 region has the DNA TGTGCTAGTGGTTTGGGGGCGGCTAGCGGGAGACAGGAGTTCTTC.

CDR3 sequence reads: CASSQTSGRAREQYF. In nucleotides, the CDR3 is TGTGCCAGCAGTCAGACTAGCGGGAGGGCGAGGGAGCAGTACTTC. The chain couples TRBV6-5 to TRBJ2-7; TRBD2 matches 14 bases. J was trimmed by 7 bases and V by 5 bases; bases with no gene match: 7. The CDR3 totals 15 residues. CDR1 is MNHEY, CDR2 SVGAGI, per germline.

The chain links TRBV30 to TRBJ2-1; tentatively, D is TRBD2 (6 bases). Looked up from germline, CDR1 is GTSNPN and CDR2 is SVGIG (reference sequence). V dropped 2 bases and J dropped 0 bases, with 11 bases sitting between them. This CDR3 is 15 amino acids long. Here the CDR3 reads CAWSRDSPSYNEQFF. CDR3 bases: TGTGCCTGGAGTCGGGACTCTCCCTCCTACAATGAGCAGTTCTTC.

The V gene is TRBV19, the J gene TRBJ2-2; tentative D call: TRBD2 (5 bases). CDR3 length equals 16 residues. From germline, CDR1 is LNHDA and CDR2 SQIVND (reference sequence). Trimming took 3 bases from V and 2 from J, leaving 13 bases between them. The CDR3 protein is CASSMGVGRNTGELFF. The DNA of the CDR3 is TGTGCCAGTAGTATGGGAGTCGGGCGTAACACCGGGGAGCTGTTTTTT.

This sequence joins TRBV6-5 and TRBJ1-5, with D perhaps TRBD1 (6 bases). This CDR3 is 15 amino acids long. Germline CDR1 MNHEY, CDR2 SVGAGI. Trimming left V 6 bases short and J 7 bases short, with 19 bases between. The CDR3 DNA reads TGTGCCAGCAGCGAGGGGGGGGCAGGGAAACAGCCCCAGCATTTT. Encoded protein: CASSEGGAGKQPQHF.

V and J are TRBV5-1 and TRBJ2-5; TRBD2 aligns across 11 bases. The CDR3 sequence is 16 residues long. In germline, CDR1 is SGHRS, CDR2 YFSETQ. V lost 1 base, J lost 2 bases, and 4 bases stayed unmatched. The CDR3 coding sequence is TGCGCCAGCAGCTTGCTAGCGGGAGGACAACAAGAGACCCAGTACTTC. It translates to CASSLLAGGQQETQYF. Full variable domain (outside the CDR3, taken from reference TRBV5-1 and TRBJ2-5): KAGVTQTPRYLIKTRGQQVTLSCSPISGHRSVSWYQQTPGQGLQFLFEYFSETQRNKGNFPGRFSGRQFSNSRSEMNVSTLELGDSALYLCASSLLAGGQQETQYFGPGTRLLVL.

J is TRBJ2-1 and V is TRBV18; 10 positions agree with TRBD1. In germline, CDR1 is KGHSH, CDR2 LQKENI. V trimming: 4 bases; J trimming: 7 bases; junction bases outside the gene matches: 4. The CDR3 is 14 amino acids. CDR3 in DNA: TGTGCCAGCTCACGGGACAGGGGACGAAATGAGCAGTTCTTC. Protein product: CASSRDRGRNEQFF.

The chain combines TRBV6-2 or TRBV6-3 with TRBJ2-3, with D maybe TRBD1 (8 bases). V was clipped by 4 bases and J by 0 bases, with 23 bases between them. The CDR3 runs 19 residues. Germline V gene lookup returns CDR1 MNHEY and CDR2 SVGEGT. The DNA of the CDR3 is TGTGCCAGCAGTTTTCCGGACAGGGCGTCACTAGCGAGCACAGATACGCAGTATTTT. Amino acids: CASSFPDRASLASTDTQYF.

The chain carries TRBV6-5 and TRBJ1-2, with TRBD1 as a possible D gene (5 bases). This CDR3 has 14 residues. Looked up from germline, CDR1 is MNHEY and CDR2 is SVGAGI. The V end was cut by 7 bases, the J end by 5 bases, with 17 bases between. The DNA of the CDR3 is TGTGCCAGCACCACCAGGGTGGGAGGGTATGGCTACACCTTC. Its translation is CASTTRVGGYGYTF.

The chain recombines TRBV3-1 (or the pseudogene TRBV3-2) with TRBJ2-7, with 13 bases matching TRBD2. Germline V gene lookup returns CDR1 LGHDT and CDR2 YNNKEL (reference sequence). This CDR3 comprises 17 residues. The ends lost 1 base at V and 4 bases at J; junction bases unmatched: 7. CDR3 region: CASSQGLGLAGVYEQYF. The CDR3, as DNA: TGTGCCAGCAGCCAAGGTCTCGGACTAGCGGGAGTATACGAGCAGTACTTC.

V usage is TRBV12-5 and J usage is TRBJ1-2, with TRBD1 matching over 8 bases. Trimming at V came to 2 bases and at J to 0 bases, leaving 11 bases not matched to a gene. CDR3 size: 18 residues. The germline CDR1 and CDR2 sequences are LGHNT and FRNRAP. The CDR3 DNA reads TGTGCTAGTGGTTTGACTCAGGGGGCTTACTCAACTAACTATGGCTACACCTTC. Residues: CASGLTQGAYSTNYGYTF.

The chain has TRBV7-2 and TRBJ2-3; 11 positions match TRBD2. The CDR3 runs to 19 residues. Germline trimming cut 0 bases from V and 2 bases from J; bases unmatched to any gene: 10. Germline V gene lookup returns CDR1 SGHTA and CDR2 FQGNSA. CDR3 bases: TGTGCCAGCAGCTTAGCCCCTCTACTAGCGGGAGTGAACACAGATACGCAGTATTTT. This codes for CASSLAPLLAGVNTDTQYF.

The chain links TRBV27 to TRBJ2-7; 14 nucleotides match TRBD2. The V gene end was trimmed by 3 bases and the J gene end by 5 bases; junction bases not matched to a gene: 6. Germline V CDR1 and CDR2: MNHEY, SMNVEV (reference sequence). There are 16 residues in the CDR3. The CDR3 here is CASSFQGLAGAHEQYF. CDR3 in DNA: TGTGCCAGCAGTTTCCAGGGACTAGCGGGAGCTCACGAGCAGTACTTC.

The chain couples TRBV30 to TRBJ2-3; 9 positions agree with TRBD2. The ends lost 1 base at V and 5 bases at J; junction bases unmatched: 7. CDR1 is GTSNPN and CDR2 is SVGIG in the germline V gene (reference sequence). CDR3 length: 15 residues. The chain's CDR3 is CAWSEGLAFGDTQYF. The CDR3 DNA is TGTGCCTGGAGTGAGGGACTAGCATTCGGAGATACGCAGTATTTT.

The gene calls are TRBV5-8 and TRBJ2-1; TRBD2 aligns across 11 bases. This CDR3 region has 15 residues. With 2 bases clipped from V and 8 bases from J, the junction kept 6 bases outside the gene matches. CDR1 is SGHTS, CDR2 YDEGEE, per germline. The CDR3 DNA follows: TGTGCCAGCAGCTTTAGCGGGAGGGCCTGGGATGAGCAGTTCTTC. Its translation is CASSFSGRAWDEQFF.

The CDR3: CASREGLAGSEQFF. The CDR3, as DNA: TGTGCCAGCAGGGAGGGACTAGCGGGATCTGAGCAGTTCTTC. The chain joins TRBV6-5 to TRBJ2-1; 13 bases are shared with TRBD2. Germline assignment: CDR1 MNHEY and CDR2 SVGAGI. This CDR3 has 14 residues. Trimming took 6 bases from V and 9 from J; bases not matched to a gene: 5.

The chain uses TRBV6-1 and TRBJ2-1; 15 bases are shared with TRBD2. The V gene end was trimmed by 1 base and the J gene end by 11 bases; junction bases not matched to a gene: 3. Germline V lookup: CDR1 MNHNS, CDR2 SASEGT. This CDR3 comprises 15 residues. CDR3 nucleotide sequence: TGTGCCAGCAGTGAAGGAGGGACTAGCGGGAGGAAGCAGTTCTTC. Encoded protein: CASSEGGTSGRKQFF.

The CDR3 sequence: CASSLDSGRPEQFF. CDR3 DNA sequence: TGTGCCAGCAGCTTAGATAGCGGGAGACCCGAGCAGTTCTTC. This chain joins TRBV7-3 and TRBJ2-1; 9 nucleotides align to TRBD2. Germline V gene data show CDR1 as SGHTA and CDR2 as FQGTGA. With V trimmed by 2 bases and J by 10 bases, 6 bases remained unmatched. CDR3 size: 14 residues.

The CDR3 nucleotides read TGTGCCAGCAGCCTCAAAGGGGGCAGCACAGATACGCAGTATTTT. Its translation is CASSLKGGSTDTQYF. The rearrangement joins TRBV5-4 to TRBJ2-3; TRBD1 matches 7 bases. V lost 4 bases, J lost 0 bases, and 5 bases stayed unmatched. Germline loops: CDR1 SGHNT, CDR2 YYREEE (reference sequence). CDR3 length: 15 amino acids. Variable domain in full (rest from reference TRBV5-4 and TRBJ2-3): ETGVTQSPTHLIKTRGQQVTLRCSSQSGHNTVSWYQQALGQGPQFIFQYYREEENGRGNFPPRFSGLQFPNYSSELNVNALELDDSALYLCASSLKGGSTDTQYFGPGTRLTVL.

This clone was detected a few times. The chain combines TRBV5-1 with TRBJ2-1; D unresolved. Per the germline V gene, CDR1 is SGHRS and CDR2 is YFSETQ. Trimming cost V 2 bases and J 4 bases, with 10 bases left between them. The CDR3 is 14 residues long. Here the CDR3 reads CASSFGERYNEQFF. CDR3 nucleotides: TGCGCCAGCAGCTTCGGAGAAAGGTACAATGAGCAGTTCTTC.

The chain is built from TRBV7-2 and TRBJ2-5; D gene unclear. The CDR3 covers 14 residues. Trimming took off 1 base at V and 4 bases at J, with 10 bases between the two ends. From germline, CDR1 is SGHTA and CDR2 FQGNSA. DNA for the CDR3: TGTGCCAGCAGCTTAGAGGCAGGTAGAGAGACCCAGTACTTC. Protein: CASSLEAGRETQYF.

The J gene is TRBJ2-5, the V gene TRBV7-6; 9 bases line up with TRBD1. Germline V gene data show CDR1 as SGHVS and CDR2 as FNYEAQ. Trimming took 3 bases from V and 9 from J; bases not matched to a gene: 5. This CDR3 is built from 13 residues. The CDR3 DNA reads as TGTGCCAGCAGCTTCCGGGACAGGGAGGCCCAGTACTTC. Its protein product is CASSFRDREAQYF.

This sequence joins TRBV6-5 and TRBJ1-3; D perhaps matches TRBD1 (6 bases). The germline V gene has CDR1 MNHEY and CDR2 SVGAGI. The length of the CDR3 is 15 residues. V was pared by 6 bases and J by 4 bases, with 16 bases between. DNA of the CDR3: TGTGCCAGCAGAACCCCCCAGGGGTCGGGAAACACCATATATTTT. As protein: CASRTPQGSGNTIYF.